Listed here are 20 T cell receptor beta chains from one sample, sequenced in a study of Ad26.COV2.S vaccination and SARS-CoV-2 variants. The treatment: some 19 received Ad26.COV2.S at low or high dose, single or two shots; about 5 received placebo; per-sample allocation not given. After the first vaccine or placebo injection, samples were drawn on day 63. Here immunoSEQ multiplex PCR was the method, and the copy in TCRdb shows in-frame clones only, minus some. The top ten clones hold approximately 2.5% of a sample with roughly 500,000 clones, approximately 89% of them seen once. The sample was peripheral blood, taken in a trial of Ad26.COV2.S vaccine versus placebo. These receptors all stem from a person between 18 and 65 years old who received the Ad26.COV2.S COVID-19 vaccine or a placebo.

The chain is built from TRBV5-1 and TRBJ2-1; 7 nucleotides agree with TRBD1. J gave up 5 bases and V 4 bases, and 9 bases lay outside the gene matches. Germline V gene data show CDR1 as SGHRS and CDR2 as YFSETQ. This CDR3 has 15 amino acids. In DNA form, the CDR3 reads TGCGCCAGCAGCAACGACAGGGTGGGAGACAATGAGCAGTTCTTC. This gives the protein CASSNDRVGDNEQFF. The whole variable domain, remainder taken from reference TRBV5-1 and TRBJ2-1, is KAGVTQTPRYLIKTRGQQVTLSCSPISGHRSVSWYQQTPGQGLQFLFEYFSETQRNKGNFPGRFSGRQFSNSRSEMNVSTLELGDSALYLCASSNDRVGDNEQFFGPGTRLTVL.

This clone was detected only once. The chain couples TRBV7-8 to TRBJ2-1, with D possibly TRBD2 on 7 matching bases. The CDR3 is 14 amino acids. V gave up 5 bases and J gave up 2 bases, with 10 bases separating them. From germline, CDR1 is SGHVS and CDR2 FQNEAQ. CDR3 nucleotide sequence: TGTGCCAGCAGCGGGGGGGGCACCTACAATGAGCAGTTCTTC. This encodes CASSGGGTYNEQFF.

J is TRBJ2-1 and V is TRBV27; D uncertain. The V gene's germline CDR1 is MNHEY and CDR2 SMNVEV (reference sequence). Trimming cost V 2 bases and J 8 bases, with 16 bases left between them. The CDR3 spans 15 residues. The CDR3 reads CASSLIANNRYEQFF. As DNA, the CDR3 is TGTGCCAGCAGTTTAATAGCAAACAATCGGTATGAGCAGTTCTTC.

V is TRBV11-3 and J is TRBJ1-3; 8 bases fit TRBD1. The ends lost 6 bases at V and 0 bases at J; junction bases unmatched: 7. The CDR3 covers 16 residues. Germline CDR1 reads SGHNT; CDR2 reads YENEEA. CDR3 region: CASRRGQGNSGNTIYF. The CDR3, as DNA: TGTGCCAGCAGACGAGGACAGGGTAACTCTGGAAACACCATATATTTT.

The chain couples TRBV14 to TRBJ2-5; weak D call: TRBD1 (5 bases). Trimming removed 1 base at V and 4 bases at J, with 7 bases between. This CDR3 is built from 13 residues. In germline, CDR1 is SGHDN, CDR2 FVKESK. DNA for the CDR3: TGTGCCAGCAGCCAAGGGGGCGGAGAGACCCAGTACTTC. This translates into CASSQGGGETQYF. The entire variable domain, with the rest obtained from reference TRBV14 and TRBJ2-5, is as follows: EAGVTQFPSHSVIEKGQTVTLRCDPISGHDNLYWYRRVMGKEIKFLLHFVKESKQDESGMPNNRFLAERTGGTYSTLKVQPAELEDSGVYFCASSQGGGETQYFGPGTRLLVL.

The chain links TRBV27 to TRBJ2-2; either TRBD1 or TRBD2 may supply D (5 bases each). Germline CDR1 is MNHEY and CDR2 is SMNVEV (reference sequence). Between the trimmed V and J ends, which lost 0 bases and 7 bases, there was a span of 15 bases. This CDR3 is 16 amino acids long. The CDR3 reads CASSLSPGTFGGELFF. CDR3 coding DNA: TGTGCCAGCAGTTTATCACCCGGGACGTTTGGCGGGGAGCTGTTTTTT.

This clone is a singleton in its sample. The chain carries TRBV30 and TRBJ2-3, with 7 bases identical to TRBD1. The CDR3 is made up of 14 amino acids. From germline, CDR1 is GTSNPN and CDR2 SVGIG (reference sequence). The CDR3 sequence: CATQTGQEGDTQYF. The CDR3 coding sequence is TGTGCAACACAGACAGGGCAAGAGGGGGATACGCAGTATTTT.

The chain combines TRBV7-9 with TRBJ2-5; 8 positions agree with TRBD2. CDR1 is SEHNR, CDR2 FQNEAQ, per germline (reference sequence). This CDR3 contains 17 residues. The trim removed 1 base at V and 1 base at J, leaving 8 bases unmatched. CDR3 in DNA: TGTGCCAGCAGCTTAGGGGCCCGCGGGGGGAGCCAAGAGACCCAGTACTTC. Translated, it gives CASSLGARGGSQETQYF.

There are a few counts of this clone. The chain employs TRBV29-1 and TRBJ1-2; possibly TRBD1 for D (6 bases). The CDR3 length is 13 residues. The V gene's germline CDR1 is SQVTM and CDR2 ANQGSEA. Trimming stripped 4 bases from V and 7 bases from J, with 16 bases between. The CDR3 loop is CSVVGRQVFGYTF. The CDR3 nucleotides are TGCAGCGTTGTGGGGCGACAGGTTTTTGGCTACACCTTC.

The V and J genes are TRBV11-2 and TRBJ1-2; TRBD1 might be the D (6 bases). Germline values: CDR1 SGHAT, CDR2 FQNNGV. This CDR3 has 16 residues. V was shortened by 5 bases and J by 2 bases, with 18 bases between the two germline ends. CDR3 nucleotides: TGTGCCAGCAGCCCCGATATCAGGGGAGCCAACTATGGCTACACCTTC. This codes for CASSPDIRGANYGYTF.

This chain connects TRBV2 to TRBJ1-4; 8 positions match TRBD1. V trimming: 6 bases; J trimming: 7 bases; junction bases outside the gene matches: 7. This CDR3 has 14 amino acids. Germline V lookup: CDR1 SNHLY, CDR2 FYNNEI. The CDR3 sequence: CASRQDRVFEKLFF. Written as DNA, the CDR3 is TGTGCCAGCAGACAGGACAGGGTTTTTGAAAAACTGTTTTTT. Complete variable domain (other parts from reference TRBV2 and TRBJ1-4): EPEVTQTPSHQVTQMGQEVILRCVPISNHLYFYWYRQILGQKVEFLVSFYNNEISEKSEIFDDQFSVERPDGSNFTLKIRSTKLEDSAMYFCASRQDRVFEKLFFGSGTQLSVL.

This clone was counted once. J is TRBJ1-4 and V is TRBV5-8, with D tentatively TRBD1 (5 bases). The CDR3 has 17 residues. Trimming removed 4 bases at V and 5 bases at J, with 21 bases between. Germline V gene data show CDR1 as SGHTS and CDR2 as YDEGEE. The DNA of the CDR3 is TGTGCCAGCAGCAAAGGAATCGGTGGTACAGGAAATGAAAAACTGTTTTTT. It encodes CASSKGIGGTGNEKLFF.

The genes are TRBV2 and TRBJ2-5; either TRBD1 or TRBD2 may fit D (5 bases each). Trimming removed 5 bases from V and 3 bases from J, with 7 bases in between. The CDR3 is 12 residues long. The germline V gene has CDR1 SNHLY and CDR2 FYNNEI. CDR3 in amino acids: CASSWGKETQYF. The DNA for the CDR3 is TGTGCCAGCAGTTGGGGGAAAGAGACCCAGTACTTC.

The V and J genes are TRBV7-3 and TRBJ2-3, with D possibly being TRBD1 (6 bases). Trimming took off 3 bases at V and 2 bases at J, with 12 bases between the two ends. The CDR3 has 15 residues. Germline V gene data show CDR1 as SGHTA and CDR2 as FQGTGA. CDR3: CASSFRGGATDTQYF. The DNA for the CDR3 is TGTGCCAGCAGCTTCCGAGGGGGTGCCACAGATACGCAGTATTTT.

The chain has TRBV19 and TRBJ1-6; the D is unclear. The CDR3 sequence is 13 residues long. Deletions cut 3 bases from V and 7 bases from J, with 7 bases between. Germline loops: CDR1 LNHDA, CDR2 SQIVND (reference sequence). The DNA of the CDR3 is TGTGCCAGTAGTATTCTGTTAAATTCACCCCTCCACTTT. It specifies CASSILLNSPLHF.

V gene TRBV29-1 combines with J gene TRBJ2-3; no reliable D call. Looked up from germline, CDR1 is SQVTM and CDR2 is ANQGSEA. The CDR3 length is 12 residues. Trimming shortened V by 7 bases and J by 2 bases, and 10 bases separated the two germline ends. The CDR3: CSGVKATDTQYF. CDR3 nucleotides: TGCAGCGGCGTGAAAGCCACAGATACGCAGTATTTT.

DNA for the CDR3: TGTGCCAGCAGCCTGGGACAGGGGGGCGTTGAAGCTTTCTTT. It is translated as CASSLGQGGVEAFF. V is TRBV7-2 and J is TRBJ1-1; 11 bases align to TRBD1. Germline CDR1 SGHTA, CDR2 FQGNSA. The CDR3 has 14 amino acids. Trimming at V came to 5 bases and at J to 7 bases, leaving 6 bases not matched to a gene.

The V call is TRBV7-9, the J call TRBJ1-1; D possibly corresponds to TRBD1 (5 bases). CDR1 and CDR2 (germline): SEHNR, FQNEAQ (reference sequence). The CDR3 consists of 14 residues. Trimming took 5 bases from V and 4 from J, leaving 14 bases between them. CDR3 amino acids: CASSPRGRITEAFF. The CDR3 coding sequence is TGTGCCAGCAGCCCAAGGGGCAGGATCACTGAAGCTTTCTTT.

The chain has TRBV28 and TRBJ1-1, with 10 bases aligning to TRBD1. The CDR3 runs to 12 residues. The V gene end was trimmed by 4 bases and the J gene end by 8 bases; junction bases not matched to a gene: 1. Germline CDR1 and CDR2: MDHEN and SYDVKM. CDR3 sequence: CASSWTGGEAFF. CDR3 in DNA: TGTGCCAGCAGTTGGACAGGGGGGGAAGCTTTCTTT.

This clone was seen a single time. This sequence joins TRBV11-2 and TRBJ1-4; D is uncertain. The CDR3 has 15 residues. The V gene's germline CDR1 is SGHAT and CDR2 FQNNGV. The V and J ends lost 2 bases and 7 bases respectively, with 14 bases between them. This CDR3 reads CASSLSSGVSEKLFF. The CDR3 nucleotides are TGTGCCAGCAGCTTATCTTCTGGGGTTTCTGAAAAACTGTTTTTT. The variable domain in full, completed from reference TRBV11-2 and TRBJ1-4, reads EAGVAQSPRYKIIEKRQSVAFWCNPISGHATLYWYQQILGQGPKLLIQFQNNGVVDDSQLPKDRFSAERLKGVDSTLKIQPAKLEDSAVYLCASSLSSGVSEKLFFGSGTQLSVL.